One and the same sample provided the 6 T cell receptor beta chains below, sequenced in a study of blood T cell repertoires in COVID-19. Data came from immunoSEQ multiplex PCR; TCRdb stores just in-frame clones and leaves some out. The sample has fewer than 400,000 clones; roughly 89% are singletons. The sequencing input was PBMCs or T cells enriched from blood (not recorded which). The source is a woman aged 45-65 years who had recovered from COVID-19.

This clone was seen once. V is TRBV30 and J is TRBJ1-4; D call uncertain. V gave up 3 bases and J gave up 12 bases, with 11 bases separating them. The CDR3 is made up of 11 amino acids. Germline assignment: CDR1 GTSNPN and CDR2 SVGIG (reference sequence). The CDR3 DNA sequence: TGTGCCTGGAGGACATATGCTGAACTGTTTTTT. This gives the protein CAWRTYAELFF. The variable domain in full, completed from reference TRBV30 and TRBJ1-4, reads SQTIHQWPATLVQPVGSPLSLECTVEGTSNPNLYWYRQAAGRGLQLLFYSVGIGQISSEVPQNLSASRPQDRQFILSSKKLLLSDSGFYLCAWRTYAELFFGSGTQLSVL.

The rearrangement joins TRBV10-3 to TRBJ1-1, with 8 positions matching TRBD1. J was trimmed by 0 bases and V by 3 bases; bases with no gene match: 9. CDR3 size: 17 residues. The germline CDR1 and CDR2 sequences are ENHRY and SYGVKD. CDR3 coding DNA: TGTGCCATCAGTGAAGGACAGGGTAACAACATGAACACTGAAGCTTTCTTT. This gives the protein CAISEGQGNNMNTEAFF.

The V call is TRBV7-6, the J call TRBJ1-1; 8 bases line up with TRBD1. J gave up 4 bases and V 5 bases, and 9 bases lay outside the gene matches. This CDR3 comprises 15 residues. Germline CDR1 is SGHVS and CDR2 is FNYEAQ. CDR3 in amino acids: CASSNGQGATTEAFF. DNA of the CDR3: TGTGCCAGCAGCAACGGACAGGGAGCGACCACTGAAGCTTTCTTT. The entire variable domain, with the rest obtained from reference TRBV7-6 and TRBJ1-1, is as follows: GAGVSQSPRYKVTKRGQDVALRCDPISGHVSLYWYRQALGQGPEFLTYFNYEAQQDKSGLPNDRFSAERPEGSISTLTIQRTEQRDSAMYRCASSNGQGATTEAFFGQGTRLTVV.

V gene TRBV3-1 (or the pseudogene TRBV3-2) combines with J gene TRBJ1-3, with TRBD1 as a possible D gene (6 bases). CDR3 length: 15 residues. Germline V gene data show CDR1 as LGHDT and CDR2 as YNNKEL (reference sequence). The ends were cut back, 0 bases at V and 7 bases at J, with 13 bases in the middle. The CDR3 DNA follows: TGTGCCAGCAGCCAAGAAAGGGCTCAGGGGAACACCATATATTTT. It yields the protein CASSQERAQGNTIYF.

CDR3 DNA sequence: TGTGCCAGTAGGACAGGGGGCCGCACTCTCACTGAAGCTTTCTTT. Translated: CASRTGGRTLTEAFF. The J gene is TRBJ1-1, the V gene TRBV19, with 10 positions matching TRBD1. The V gene's germline CDR1 is LNHDA and CDR2 SQIVND (reference sequence). The CDR3 length is 15 residues. Trimming took 6 bases from V and 4 from J; bases not matched to a gene: 8.

This sequence joins TRBV10-2 and TRBJ2-7; D is perhaps TRBD2 (6 bases). The CDR3 covers 14 residues. Germline CDR1 and CDR2: WSHSY and SAAADI. V was pared by 2 bases and J by 3 bases, with 11 bases between. The DNA for the CDR3 is TGCGCCAGCAGTGAGGGGGGACTTTACTACGAGCAGTACTTC. Translation gives CASSEGGLYYEQYF.